The 25 T cell receptor beta chains presented below share a single source sample, sequenced in a study of regulatory T cells in long-lasting Graves disease. Time point of the sample: newly diagnosed GD, antithyroid drugs for less than 3 months. Isolated PBMC RNA provided the starting material for the TCR library. TCR beta libraries were built with iRepertoire HTBI primers and Arm-PCR of CDR3 regions. Via MiXCR, TCRdb re-called the multiplex PCR reads, giving one row per CDR3 protein. Among 350,000 to 500,000 distinct CDR3 sequences, less than 20% were seen once, and the ten largest hold over 8.5%. These same records also appear under a second study, on T cells in Graves' hyperthyroidism and ophthalmopathy.

This specimen consisted of peripheral blood mononuclear cells (PBMCs), obtained at new diagnosis, from a patient treated with antithyroid drugs. Receptors were obtained from a woman aged 30 to 39 with Graves disease.

The CDR3 spells CASSLEGPEAFF. CDR3 nucleotide sequence: TGCGCCAGCAGCCTAGAAGGACCTGAAGCTTTCTTT. This chain connects TRBV4-1 to TRBJ1-1, with D unclear. Germline-derived CDR1 and CDR2 are MGHRA and YSYEKL. V lost 4 bases to trimming and J lost 6 bases, with 9 bases between them. This CDR3 region has 12 residues.

V is TRBV7-9 and J is TRBJ1-1; D uncertain. The CDR3 has 14 residues. The germline V and J ends were trimmed by 1 base and 3 bases, with 9 bases remaining between them. Germline assignment: CDR1 SEHNR and CDR2 FQNEAQ (reference sequence). This CDR3 is CASSLGIIDTEAFF. Written as DNA, the CDR3 is TGTGCCAGCAGCTTAGGGATAATCGACACTGAAGCTTTCTTT.

This clonotype has ten or more counts. V and J are TRBV9 and TRBJ1-1; D is ambiguous. The CDR3 is made up of 13 amino acids. V lost 0 bases and J lost 3, with 6 bases in between. The germline gives CDR1 SGDLS, CDR2 YYNGEE. For the CDR3, the DNA is TGTGCCAGCAGCGTAGCCGCCCACACTGAAGCTTTCTTT. It specifies CASSVAAHTEAFF.

In its sample, this clonotype was seen a few times. The V and J genes are TRBV6-1 and TRBJ1-5, with a possible D match to TRBD1 (5 bases). V dropped 8 bases and J dropped 2 bases, with 16 bases sitting between them. There are 15 residues in the CDR3. Germline-derived CDR1 and CDR2 are MNHNS and SASEGT. The CDR3 protein is CASSGGGDGNQPQHF. Written as DNA, the CDR3 is TGTGCCAGCTCGGGGGGGGGAGACGGCAATCAGCCCCAGCATTTT.

This rearrangement joins TRBV5-4 to TRBJ2-5, with a possible D match to TRBD1 (5 bases). This CDR3 has 16 amino acids. Germline values: CDR1 SGHNT, CDR2 YYREEE (reference sequence). Trimming shortened V by 0 bases and J by 5 bases, and 17 bases separated the two germline ends. The CDR3 bases are TGTGCCAGCAGCTTGGCCCTTCAGGGTAAATCGGAGACCCAGTACTTC. It specifies CASSLALQGKSETQYF.

The rearrangement links TRBV28 to TRBJ1-2; 8 nucleotides match TRBD1. V trimming: 6 bases; J trimming: 4 bases; junction bases outside the gene matches: 10. Germline CDR1 reads MDHEN; CDR2 reads SYDVKM. This CDR3 is 15 amino acids long. Here the CDR3 DNA reads TGTGCCAGCAGCCCCGGGGGCAGGGGGCCCTATGGCTACACCTTC. Its protein is CASSPGGRGPYGYTF.

Only a few counts were recorded for this clonotype. A read error may produce the germline difference seen at one junction end. CDR3 DNA: TGTGCCAGCAGCGGGGGGGGGGTAAACACTGAAGCTTTCTTT. The encoded protein is CASSGGGVNTEAFF. The chain employs TRBV5-1 and TRBJ1-1; perhaps TRBD1 as D (5 bases). CDR1 and CDR2 (germline): SGHRS, YFSETQ. CDR3 length: 14 residues.

The V call is TRBV7-3, the J call TRBJ2-1; 9 positions match TRBD2. V shed 5 bases and J 8 bases; nucleotides not matched to a gene: 13. CDR1 SGHTA and CDR2 FQGTGA come from the germline V gene. This CDR3 has 16 residues. The CDR3 sequence is CASSPVGLAGMDEQFF. As DNA, the CDR3 is TGTGCCAGCAGCCCCGTGGGGCTAGCGGGAATGGATGAGCAGTTCTTC.

The V and J genes are TRBV19 and TRBJ2-3, with 8 nucleotides matching TRBD1. Germline assignment: CDR1 LNHDA and CDR2 SQIVND (reference sequence). V shed 8 bases and J 2 bases; nucleotides not matched to a gene: 3. This CDR3 is built from 13 residues. CDR3 protein: CASGTGYTDTQYF. The CDR3 DNA reads as TGTGCCAGTGGGACAGGATACACAGATACGCAGTATTTT.

This clonotype was seen at least ten times. The rearrangement links TRBV28 to TRBJ2-2; 10 nucleotides align to TRBD1. The CDR3 covers 15 residues. V was clipped by 6 bases and J by 5 bases; unmatched bases: 6. In germline, CDR1 is MDHEN, CDR2 SYDVKM. The CDR3 coding sequence is TGTGCCAGCAGGACAGGGGGCTTAGAGACCGGGGAGCTGTTTTTT. It is translated as CASRTGGLETGELFF.

This clonotype was recorded a few times. This rearrangement joins TRBV19 to TRBJ2-1; 8 nucleotides match TRBD2. Unmatched junction bases numbered 8, after V lost 9 bases and J lost 4 bases. This CDR3 spans 14 amino acids. The germline V gene encodes CDR1 LNHDA and CDR2 SQIVND (reference sequence). CDR3 sequence (DNA): TGTGCCAGCGGGGGGGAGCTGCGGTACAATGAGCAGTTCTTC. It specifies CASGGELRYNEQFF. Based on the CDR3 plus reference TRBV19 and TRBJ2-1, the full variable domain is DGGITQSPKYLFRKEGQNVTLSCEQNLNHDAMYWYRQDPGQGLRLIYYSQIVNDFQKGDIAEGYSVSREKKESFPLTVTSAQKNPTAFYLCASGGELRYNEQFFGPGTRLTVL.

This clonotype has a count of ten or more. This chain connects TRBV2 to TRBJ2-3; TRBD2 matches 8 bases. Germline V gene data show CDR1 as SNHLY and CDR2 as FYNNEI. The trim removed 11 bases at V and 4 bases at J, leaving 14 bases unmatched. This CDR3 has 15 residues. DNA for the CDR3: TGTGCCGCACAGGGACTAGACGATTCCCCAGATACGCAGTATTTT. Translated: CAAQGLDDSPDTQYF.

V gene TRBV19 combines with J gene TRBJ2-2, with D unresolved. Between the trimmed V and J ends, which lost 7 bases and 8 bases, there was a span of 17 bases. Germline V gives CDR1 LNHDA, CDR2 SQIVND (reference sequence). The CDR3 sequence is 14 residues long. CDR3 amino acids: CASKKINSLGELFF. Here the CDR3 DNA reads TGTGCCAGTAAAAAAATTAACTCCTTAGGGGAGCTGTTTTTT.

The V gene is TRBV20-1, the J gene TRBJ2-1; 9 bases fit TRBD2. The V gene's germline CDR1 is DFQATT and CDR2 SNEGSKA (reference sequence). This CDR3 region has 17 residues. The J segment lost 4 bases and the V segment lost 1 base, leaving 11 bases of the junction unmatched. CDR3 nucleotide sequence: TGCAGTGCTAGAGTCGGCACCGGGACTAGCTATTACAATGAGCAGTTCTTC. As protein: CSARVGTGTSYYNEQFF.

At least ten counts were recorded for this clonotype. The chain links TRBV4-3 to TRBJ2-5; D tentatively reads TRBD1 or TRBD2 (6 bases each). Germline CDR1 and CDR2: LGHNA and YSLEER. V shed 0 bases and J shed 3 bases, with 17 bases lying between them. The length of the CDR3 is 17 residues. The CDR3 nucleotides read TGCGCCAGCAGCCAAGAGGGGGGCGTAGGGGAAGAAGAGACCCAGTACTTC. Translating gives CASSQEGGVGEEETQYF.

This clonotype was recorded at least ten times. The chain joins TRBV27 to TRBJ2-3; possibly TRBD1 for D (6 bases). The V gene's germline CDR1 is MNHEY and CDR2 SMNVEV (reference sequence). Trimming pared 2 bases from V and 3 bases from J, leaving 9 bases between. This CDR3 spans 14 amino acids. DNA of the CDR3: TGTGCCAGCAGTTTAGACAGGCGGACAGATACGCAGTATTTT. Translating gives CASSLDRRTDTQYF.

This clonotype was recorded many times. The CDR3 is CSVEGGVSYEQYF. Written as DNA, the CDR3 is TGCAGCGTTGAGGGAGGCGTTTCCTACGAGCAGTACTTC. The chain joins TRBV29-1 to TRBJ2-7, with TRBD2 as a possible D gene (6 bases). Trimming cost V 3 bases and J 1 base, with 10 bases left between them. CDR3 length equals 13 residues. CDR1 is SQVTM, CDR2 ANQGSEA, per germline.

This clonotype was detected many times. This chain links TRBV6-1 with TRBJ2-7, with D tentatively TRBD2 (6 bases). The CDR3 spans 14 residues. The V gene's germline CDR1 is MNHNS and CDR2 SASEGT. Trimming cost V 6 bases and J 7 bases, with 19 bases left between them. CDR3 in amino acids: CASSLGGTTREQYF. CDR3 coding DNA: TGTGCCAGCAGCCTGGGCGGGACGACGAGGGAGCAGTACTTC.

This clonotype was picked up a small number of times. The CDR3 spells CASSFPLQNTIYF. CDR3 coding DNA: TGTGCCAGCAGTTTCCCTTTACAGAACACCATATATTTT. This chain uses TRBV12-3 or TRBV12-4 with TRBJ1-3; D remains unclear. With 3 bases removed from V and 7 bases from J, the gap between germline ends came to 10 bases. This CDR3 has 13 residues.

This clonotype was detected only a few times. This chain links TRBV28 with TRBJ1-3; no clear D gene. Germline assignment: CDR1 MDHEN and CDR2 SYDVKM. The V gene lost 8 bases and the J gene lost 0 bases, with 2 bases spanning the gap. CDR3 length: 11 amino acids. The CDR3 region has the DNA TGTGCCAGCGGCTCTGGAAACACCATATATTTT. Its translation: CASGSGNTIYF. Complete variable domain (other parts from reference TRBV28 and TRBJ1-3): DVKVTQSSRYLVKRTGEKVFLECVQDMDHENMFWYRQDPGLGLRLIYFSYDVKMKEKGDIPEGYSVSREKKERFSLILESASTNQTSMYLCASGSGNTIYFGEGSWLTVV.

This clonotype was observed many times. V usage is TRBV12-3 or TRBV12-4 and J usage is TRBJ2-1; D perhaps matches TRBD1 (6 bases). V gave up 2 bases and J gave up 2 bases, with 10 bases separating them. This CDR3 region has 15 residues. In DNA form, the CDR3 reads TGTGCCAGCAGTTTACACAGGGAGCCCTACAATGAGCAGTTCTTC. The encoded protein is CASSLHREPYNEQFF.

V and J are TRBV12-3 or TRBV12-4 and TRBJ2-3; D might be TRBD1 (5 bases). The end of the DNA aligns better with TRBJ1-1, so the J call may be wrong. The length of the CDR3 is 15 residues. The CDR3 protein is CASSQGVTPNGEAFF. Written as DNA, the CDR3 is TGTGCCAGCAGTCAAGGGGTAACCCCGAACGGTGAAGCTTTCTTT.

This clonotype was found many times. This chain links TRBV30 with TRBJ2-3; TRBD1 aligns across 9 bases. Germline V gene data show CDR1 as GTSNPN and CDR2 as SVGIG (reference sequence). This CDR3 is 17 amino acids long. V was clipped by 3 bases and J by 1 base; unmatched bases: 11. CDR3 residues: CAWSVSRTGVGTDTQYF. The CDR3 nucleotides read TGTGCCTGGAGCGTTAGTCGGACAGGGGTGGGCACAGATACGCAGTATTTT.

The rearrangement links TRBV11-3 to TRBJ2-7, with TRBD1 matching over 12 bases. In germline, CDR1 is SGHNT, CDR2 YENEEA. The length of the CDR3 is 17 residues. The trim removed 1 base at V and 5 bases at J, leaving 9 bases unmatched. In nucleotides, the CDR3 is TGTGCCAGCAGCTTAGTCGGTACCGGGACAGGGGGCGACGAGCAGTACTTC. Amino acids: CASSLVGTGTGGDEQYF.

This clonotype was counted many times. V and J are TRBV7-9 and TRBJ2-4, with D possibly being TRBD1 (5 bases). V was shortened by 0 bases and J by 1 base, with 13 bases between the two germline ends. The CDR3 covers 17 residues. CDR1 and CDR2 from the germline V gene are SEHNR and FQNEAQ (reference sequence). The CDR3 loop is CASSLASGWKAKNIQYF. The CDR3 DNA is TGTGCCAGCAGCTTAGCCTCAGGGTGGAAGGCCAAAAACATTCAGTACTTC.